This entry lists 8 T cell receptor beta chains sequenced from one sample in a study of control samples from healthy donors and cancer patients. Measured with immunoSEQ multiplex PCR; TCRdb has only the in-frame clones, and not every one. The sample has about 120,000 clones, roughly 91% seen once; the top ten hold 2% to 3%. The sample taken for sequencing was blood. These receptors were obtained from a woman in her 70s in good health.

V and J are TRBV3-1 (or the pseudogene TRBV3-2) and TRBJ1-1; D perhaps matches TRBD1 (6 bases). The V end lost 3 bases, the J end lost 0 bases, and 11 bases lay between the germline ends. This CDR3 region has 15 residues. Germline V CDR1 and CDR2: LGHDT, YNNKEL (reference sequence). This chain's CDR3 is CASSHTGTVNTEAFF. CDR3 bases: TGTGCCAGCAGCCATACAGGGACGGTGAACACTGAAGCTTTCTTT.

The chain uses TRBV19 and TRBJ2-5; D is ambiguous. The CDR3 has 13 residues. V lost 3 bases and J lost 6, with 11 bases in between. From germline, CDR1 is LNHDA and CDR2 SQIVND (reference sequence). The CDR3 DNA reads as TGTGCCAGTAGTATTGGGTCACCCCAGACCCAGTACTTC. Its translation: CASSIGSPQTQYF.

This chain connects TRBV4-1 to TRBJ1-3; 8 bases are shared with TRBD1. Trimming took 8 bases from V and 0 from J; bases not matched to a gene: 3. Germline CDR1 is MGHRA and CDR2 is YSYEKL. CDR3 length equals 14 residues. CDR3 sequence: CASSGQGSGNTIYF. The CDR3 region has the DNA TGCGCCAGCTCAGGACAGGGCTCTGGAAACACCATATATTTT.

The chain is built from TRBV7-2 and TRBJ1-2, with D unclear. Trimming left V 0 bases short and J 0 bases short, with 8 bases between. Germline CDR1 is SGHTA and CDR2 is FQGNSA. This CDR3 spans 15 amino acids. The DNA of the CDR3 is TGTGCCAGCAGCTTAGCTCCCGGGGCTAACTATGGCTACACCTTC. This encodes CASSLAPGANYGYTF.

The chain carries TRBV5-6 and TRBJ1-2; the D gene is possibly TRBD1 (6 bases). The CDR3 is 12 residues long. Trimming left V 0 bases short and J 6 bases short, with 6 bases between. In germline, CDR1 is SGHDT, CDR2 YYEEEE. The CDR3 region is CASSLGQDGYTF. CDR3 nucleotide sequence: TGTGCCAGCAGCTTGGGACAGGATGGCTACACCTTC. Full variable domain (rest looked up from reference TRBV5-6 and TRBJ1-2): DAGVTQSPTHLIKTRGQQVTLRCSPKSGHDTVSWYQQALGQGPQFIFQYYEEEERQRGNFPDRFSGHQFPNYSSELNVNALLLGDSALYLCASSLGQDGYTFGSGTRLTVV.

The genes are TRBV7-2 and TRBJ2-5, with 10 bases lining up with TRBD2. This CDR3 is built from 16 residues. Germline V gene lookup returns CDR1 SGHTA and CDR2 FQGNSA. With 4 bases clipped from V and 3 bases from J, the junction kept 8 bases outside the gene matches. The CDR3 DNA sequence: TGTGCCAGCAGCTCAAACTATCTAGCGGGGGAAGAGACCCAGTACTTC. It yields the protein CASSSNYLAGEETQYF.

This rearrangement joins TRBV11-2 to TRBJ1-2; D perhaps matches TRBD1 (5 bases). The CDR3 loop spans 14 amino acids. The V end lost 3 bases, the J end lost 4 bases, and 12 bases lay between the germline ends. Germline V CDR1 and CDR2: SGHAT, FQNNGV. In DNA, the CDR3 is TGTGCCAGCAGCTTTATGGGACGGCCCTATGGCTACACCTTC. Translated: CASSFMGRPYGYTF. The entire variable domain, with the rest obtained from reference TRBV11-2 and TRBJ1-2, is as follows: EAGVAQSPRYKIIEKRQSVAFWCNPISGHATLYWYQQILGQGPKLLIQFQNNGVVDDSQLPKDRFSAERLKGVDSTLKIQPAKLEDSAVYLCASSFMGRPYGYTFGSGTRLTVV.

The chain couples TRBV27 to TRBJ1-2; D unclear. Trimming stripped 5 bases from V and 4 bases from J, with 11 bases between. This CDR3 spans 13 amino acids. CDR1 and CDR2 (germline): MNHEY, SMNVEV (reference sequence). The CDR3 loop is CASSTTGPYGYTF. The CDR3 coding sequence is TGTGCCAGCAGTACCACCGGCCCCTATGGCTACACCTTC.